This entry lists 22 T cell receptor beta chains sequenced from one sample in a study of blood T cell repertoires in COVID-19. TCRdb's table, derived via immunoSEQ multiplex PCR, lists solely in-frame clones and lacks some. The table records roughly 180,000 clones, 70% to 90% of them present only once. The sequenced sample was peripheral blood. These receptors all come from a man in his 70s with active or convalescent COVID-19.

The rearrangement joins TRBV19 to TRBJ2-2; D unresolved. Trimming shortened V by 5 bases and J by 2 bases, and 15 bases separated the two germline ends. This CDR3 contains 16 residues. The germline gives CDR1 LNHDA, CDR2 SQIVND (reference sequence). The CDR3 DNA reads TGTGCCAGTAGTCCATCTCGGCAGCGAAACACCGGGGAGCTGTTTTTT. Its translation is CASSPSRQRNTGELFF.

This chain links TRBV18 with TRBJ2-7; D might be TRBD1 (6 bases). The CDR3 covers 14 residues. Trimming left V 0 bases short and J 2 bases short, with 8 bases between. Germline V gene lookup returns CDR1 KGHSH and CDR2 LQKENI. CDR3 sequence reads: CASSPPYRAYEQYF. As DNA, the CDR3 is TGTGCCAGCTCACCACCGTACAGGGCCTACGAGCAGTACTTC.

The V call is TRBV5-1, the J call TRBJ2-2, with TRBD2 identical over 10 bases. V lost 0 bases, J lost 3 bases, and 11 bases stayed unmatched. CDR1 SGHRS and CDR2 YFSETQ come from the germline V gene. The CDR3 has 19 residues. CDR3 nucleotide sequence: TGCGCCAGCAGCTTGGAGGGGCCGATAGCGGGGGGTTACACCGGGGAGCTGTTTTTT. This encodes CASSLEGPIAGGYTGELFF.

The J gene is TRBJ2-7, the V gene TRBV18; a weak D match, TRBD1 (5 bases). Germline lookup yields CDR1 KGHSH and CDR2 LQKENI. V was clipped by 6 bases and J by 2 bases, with 20 bases between them. The CDR3 totals 16 residues. DNA of the CDR3: TGTGCCAGCTCTAAAAACCACGACAGAAATGCCTACGAGCAGTACTTC. This sequence encodes CASSKNHDRNAYEQYF.

This clone was picked up one time. The chain recombines TRBV19 with TRBJ1-1, with D unresolved. The V and J ends lost 7 bases and 0 bases respectively, with 9 bases between them. From germline, CDR1 is LNHDA and CDR2 SQIVND (reference sequence). This CDR3 comprises 13 residues. DNA of the CDR3: TGTGCCAGTACTCTAATCTTGAACACTGAAGCTTTCTTT. Translated, it gives CASTLILNTEAFF. The full variable domain, in which reference TRBV19 and TRBJ1-1 provide the parts outside the CDR3, is DGGITQSPKYLFRKEGQNVTLSCEQNLNHDAMYWYRQDPGQGLRLIYYSQIVNDFQKGDIAEGYSVSREKKESFPLTVTSAQKNPTAFYLCASTLILNTEAFFGQGTRLTVV.

This chain links TRBV19 with TRBJ1-2; 9 bases agree with TRBD1. CDR1 and CDR2 from the germline V gene are LNHDA and SQIVND (reference sequence). J lost 4 bases, V lost 8 bases, and 5 bases had no gene match. The CDR3 is 13 residues long. The DNA for the CDR3 is TGTGCCAGTCTATCGGACAGGGGCTATGGCTACACCTTC. Protein: CASLSDRGYGYTF.

With respect to this clone: Sequence at one end of the junction differs from germline and may be a read error. This chain connects TRBV7-7 to TRBJ2-5; TRBD1 is a possible D gene (5 bases). This CDR3 comprises 15 residues. CDR1 and CDR2 from the germline V gene are SSHAT and FNYEAQ (reference sequence). This CDR3 is CASSPATDKQETQYF. CDR3 DNA sequence: TGTGCTAGCAGCCCAGCAACGGACAAACAAGAGACCCAGTACTTC.

The chain couples TRBV18 to TRBJ2-2; 8 nucleotides agree with TRBD1. Looked up from germline, CDR1 is KGHSH and CDR2 is LQKENI. The CDR3 runs to 16 residues. V lost 3 bases, J lost 1 base, and 4 bases stayed unmatched. Here the CDR3 reads CASSPYGTGNTGELFF. The CDR3 DNA is TGTGCCAGCTCACCCTATGGGACAGGGAACACCGGGGAGCTGTTTTTT.

This chain connects TRBV7-8 to TRBJ2-1; 8 bases are a match to TRBD2. The V gene's germline CDR1 is SGHVS and CDR2 FQNEAQ. Unmatched junction bases numbered 21, after V lost 0 bases and J lost 8 bases. This CDR3 is built from 20 residues. CDR3 in DNA: TGTGCCAGCAGCTTAGCGGTTAGCGGGACCGCGAGGAGGGATTGGTATGAGCAGTTCTTC. Amino acid sequence: CASSLAVSGTARRDWYEQFF.

The chain joins TRBV21-1 to TRBJ2-5; the DNA was not compared with TRBD1, the D call given in the table. TRBV21-1 is a pseudogene. The CDR3 loop spans 13 amino acids. Here the CDR3 reads CASSASGMETQYF. CDR3 sequence (DNA): TGTGCCAGCAGCGCGTCAGGGATGGAGACCCAGTACTTC.

The chain couples TRBV27 to TRBJ2-4; 7 positions match TRBD1. Losses at the gene ends were 6 bases for V and 0 bases for J; bases not matched to a gene: 5. CDR1 MNHEY and CDR2 SMNVEV come from the germline V gene (reference sequence). The CDR3 totals 15 residues. CDR3 loop: CASSPGTVAKNIQYF. Written as DNA, the CDR3 is TGTGCCAGCAGCCCAGGGACAGTAGCCAAAAACATTCAGTACTTC.

The chain is built from TRBV7-9 and TRBJ2-2; 9 bases fit TRBD1. Germline CDR1 SEHNR, CDR2 FQNEAQ (reference sequence). Trimming took 7 bases from V and 1 from J; bases not matched to a gene: 7. The CDR3 sequence is 16 residues long. The CDR3 sequence: CASTYRGQGNTGELFF. CDR3 nucleotide sequence: TGTGCCAGCACCTACCGGGGACAGGGGAACACCGGGGAGCTGTTTTTT.

This clone was counted a single time. The V call is TRBV28, the J call TRBJ2-7; 10 bases match TRBD1. Germline V lookup: CDR1 MDHEN, CDR2 SYDVKM. V lost 5 bases to trimming and J lost 6 bases; unmatched junction nucleotides: 16. The CDR3 contains 17 residues. The CDR3 protein is CASSKPGTGVLISEQYF. DNA for the CDR3: TGTGCCAGCAGTAAACCCGGGACAGGGGTCCTTATATCCGAGCAGTACTTC.

In nucleotides, the CDR3 is TGTGCCAGCAGTTTATCGGAGGGCTACGAGCAGTACTTC. Protein: CASSLSEGYEQYF. The chain uses TRBV27 and TRBJ2-7; D may be TRBD2 (6 bases). Germline V gives CDR1 MNHEY, CDR2 SMNVEV (reference sequence). V lost 0 bases and J 3 bases, leaving 6 bases between the germline ends. There are 13 residues in the CDR3.

The chain recombines TRBV29-1 with TRBJ1-1; TRBD1 matches 8 bases. The V gene end was trimmed by 3 bases and the J gene end by 1 base; junction bases not matched to a gene: 7. The CDR3 extends over 15 amino acids. The germline V gene encodes CDR1 SQVTM and CDR2 ANQGSEA. In DNA form, the CDR3 reads TGCAGCGTTGATCCTTACCAGGGGGCGAACACTGAAGCTTTCTTT. Encoded protein: CSVDPYQGANTEAFF. Full variable domain (outside the CDR3, taken from reference TRBV29-1 and TRBJ1-1): SAVISQKPSRDICQRGTSLTIQCQVDSQVTMMFWYRQQPGQSLTLIATANQGSEATYESGFVIDKFPISRPNLTFSTLTVSNMSPEDSSIYLCSVDPYQGANTEAFFGQGTRLTVV.

This clone was counted a single time. Written as DNA, the CDR3 is TGTGCCAGCAGCCCTGGGTCGGGTAGCGGTACGCAGTATTTT. Residues: CASSPGSGSGTQYF. The chain uses TRBV11-2 and TRBJ2-3; weak D call: TRBD2 (6 bases). V was clipped by 5 bases and J by 8 bases, with 17 bases between them. The CDR3 is 14 amino acids. Germline V gives CDR1 SGHAT, CDR2 FQNNGV. Supplemented by reference TRBV11-2 and TRBJ2-3, the full variable domain reads EAGVAQSPRYKIIEKRQSVAFWCNPISGHATLYWYQQILGQGPKLLIQFQNNGVVDDSQLPKDRFSAERLKGVDSTLKIQPAKLEDSAVYLCASSPGSGSGTQYFGPGTRLTVL.

This chain uses TRBV5-1 with TRBJ2-3; the match to TRBD1 covers 9 bases. The CDR3 is 15 amino acids. Germline V CDR1 and CDR2: SGHRS, YFSETQ. V shed 6 bases, J shed 2 bases, and the junction held 7 bases outside the gene matches. The CDR3 DNA reads as TGCGCCAGCAAGGAGGGACAGGGCCACACAGATACGCAGTATTTT. Amino acid sequence: CASKEGQGHTDTQYF.

The genes are TRBV28 and TRBJ1-1, with no clear D. The germline CDR1 and CDR2 sequences are MDHEN and SYDVKM. This CDR3 has 16 residues. V gave up 2 bases and J gave up 1 base, with 14 bases separating them. CDR3 protein: CASSLMAGQWNTEAFF. The DNA of the CDR3 is TGTGCCAGCAGTTTAATGGCAGGCCAATGGAACACTGAAGCTTTCTTT.

The rearrangement joins TRBV29-1 to TRBJ1-5; perhaps TRBD1 as D (6 bases). Deletions cut 3 bases from V and 3 bases from J, with 12 bases between. The germline V gene has CDR1 SQVTM and CDR2 ANQGSEA. CDR3 length: 14 amino acids. CDR3 in DNA: TGCAGCGTTGAGACAGGTGGGATCAATCAGCCCCAGCATTTT. Translated, it gives CSVETGGINQPQHF.

The chain is built from TRBV19 and TRBJ2-3, with D possibly matching TRBD1 (6 bases). CDR1 and CDR2 (germline): LNHDA, SQIVND (reference sequence). This CDR3 has 17 residues. Trimming pared 6 bases from V and 3 bases from J, leaving 22 bases between. Here the CDR3 reads CASRDPGLAGETDTQYF. The CDR3 region has the DNA TGTGCCAGTAGGGACCCTGGGTTGGCAGGGGAGACAGATACGCAGTATTTT.

Remarks on this clone: Other nucleotide sequences from this sample produce the same CDR3. The V call is TRBV28, the J call TRBJ1-2; 10 bases agree with TRBD1. V dropped 5 bases and J dropped 5; count of bases not matched to a gene: 2. CDR3 length: 13 amino acids. Germline CDR1 reads MDHEN; CDR2 reads SYDVKM. CDR3: CASSLGQGYGYTF. CDR3 sequence (DNA): TGTGCCAGCAGTCTGGGACAGGGGTATGGCTACACCTTC.

The chain uses TRBV11-3 and TRBJ2-3; TRBD2 might be the D (5 bases). Trimming shortened V by 5 bases and J by 0 bases, and 6 bases separated the two germline ends. The CDR3 consists of 13 residues. CDR1 is SGHNT and CDR2 is YENEEA in the germline V gene. The CDR3 is CASSGESTDTQYF. The CDR3 DNA is TGTGCCAGCAGCGGGGAGAGCACAGATACGCAGTATTTT.